A selection of T cell receptor beta chains follows, all from one sample in a study of early T cells in non-severe SARS-CoV-2 infection. TCRdb called the 5' RACE reads again in MiXCR, with one record for every CDR3 protein. Of 60,000 to 80,000 distinct CDR3 sequences in the sample, more than 10% are singletons; the top ten hold about 3.9%. Specimen: whole blood. The receptors originated from an adult who was a healthcare worker with PCR-confirmed SARS-CoV-2 infection or an uninfected control (not recorded which). CDR3s include the opening cysteine and the closing phenylalanine or tryptophan. The D gene is left open where the match is weak. Clone size is shown for a subset of rows, as once, few, many or a class of expanded clone.

j_call clone_size d_call v_call cdr3_aa cdr3_nt
TRBJ1-4 many . TRBV27 CASSIRQNEKLFF TGTGCCAGCAGTATCCGACAGAATGAAAAACTGTTTTTT
TRBJ2-5 . . TRBV5-1 CASRLGQQETQYF TGCGCCAGCAGACTTGGACAGCAAGAGACCCAGTACTTC
TRBJ2-3 many . TRBV20-1 CSATDLGGPGPDTQYF TGCAGTGCTACCGACCTGGGCGGGCCAGGGCCAGATACGCAGTATTTT
TRBJ2-7 few . TRBV18 CASSPTGGGYEQYF TGTGCCAGCTCACCTACAGGGGGGGGCTACGAGCAGTACTTC
TRBJ2-3 . . TRBV30 CAWRALRGRTDTQYF TGTGCCTGGAGGGCCCTCCGGGGCAGGACAGATACGCAGTATTTT
TRBJ1-2 . TRBD1 TRBV27 CASSGAQGGGYTF TGTGCCAGCAGTGGTGCCCAGGGGGGCGGCTACACCTTC
TRBJ1-3 few . TRBV7-9 CASSFASSGNTIYF TGTGCCAGCAGCTTCGCGAGCTCTGGAAACACCATATATTTT
TRBJ2-3 many . TRBV28 CASSFTGPGADTQYF TGTGCCAGCAGTTTCACAGGGCCCGGAGCAGATACGCAGTATTTT
TRBJ2-1 few . TRBV28 CASSLTSLSEQFF TGTGCCAGCAGTTTAACTAGCCTTAGTGAGCAGTTCTTC
TRBJ1-1 many . TRBV14 CASSQEMVRGTEAFF TGTGCCAGCAGCCAAGAGATGGTGAGGGGGACTGAAGCTTTCTTT
TRBJ1-1 few . TRBV20-1 CSGGTNTEAFF TGCAGTGGGGGGACGAACACTGAAGCTTTCTTT
TRBJ2-5 . . TRBV2 CASSPTQAETQYF TGTGCCAGCAGTCCGACCCAGGCGGAGACCCAGTACTTC